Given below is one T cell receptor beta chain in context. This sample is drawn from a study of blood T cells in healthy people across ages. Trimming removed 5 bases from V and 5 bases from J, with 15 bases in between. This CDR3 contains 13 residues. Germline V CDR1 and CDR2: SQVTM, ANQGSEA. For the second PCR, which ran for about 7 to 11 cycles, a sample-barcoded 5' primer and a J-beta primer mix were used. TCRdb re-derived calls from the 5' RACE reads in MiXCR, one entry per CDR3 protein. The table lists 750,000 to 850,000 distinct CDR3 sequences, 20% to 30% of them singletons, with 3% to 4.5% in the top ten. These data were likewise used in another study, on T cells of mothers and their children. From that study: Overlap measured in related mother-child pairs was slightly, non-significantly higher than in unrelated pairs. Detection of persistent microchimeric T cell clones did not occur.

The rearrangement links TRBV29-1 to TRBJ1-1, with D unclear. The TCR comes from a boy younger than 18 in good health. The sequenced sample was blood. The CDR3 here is CSVFWGVGTEAFF. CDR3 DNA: TGCAGCGTTTTCTGGGGAGTGGGTACTGAAGCTTTCTTT.